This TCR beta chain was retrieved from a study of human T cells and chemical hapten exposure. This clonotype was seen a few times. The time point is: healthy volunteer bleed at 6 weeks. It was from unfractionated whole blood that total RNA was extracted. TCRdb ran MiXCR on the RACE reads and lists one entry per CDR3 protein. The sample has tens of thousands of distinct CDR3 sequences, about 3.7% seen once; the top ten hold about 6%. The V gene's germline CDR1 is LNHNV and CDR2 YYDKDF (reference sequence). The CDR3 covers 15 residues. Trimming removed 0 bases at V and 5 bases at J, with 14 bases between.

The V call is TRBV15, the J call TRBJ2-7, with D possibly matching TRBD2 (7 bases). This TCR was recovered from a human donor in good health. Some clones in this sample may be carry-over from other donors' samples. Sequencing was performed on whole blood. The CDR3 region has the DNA TGTGCCACCAGCAGAGATAGGGGGGGCCTCCACGAGCAGTACTTC. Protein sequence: CATSRDRGGLHEQYF.